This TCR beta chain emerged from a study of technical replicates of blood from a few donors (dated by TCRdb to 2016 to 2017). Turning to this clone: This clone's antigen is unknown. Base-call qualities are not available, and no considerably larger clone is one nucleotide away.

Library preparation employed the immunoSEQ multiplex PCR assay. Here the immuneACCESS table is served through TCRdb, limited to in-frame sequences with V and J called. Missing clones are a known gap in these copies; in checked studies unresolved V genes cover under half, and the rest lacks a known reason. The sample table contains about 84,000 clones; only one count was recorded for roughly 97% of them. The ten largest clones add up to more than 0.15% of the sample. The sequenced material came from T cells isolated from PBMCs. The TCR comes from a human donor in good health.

The CDR3 loop reads CASSQQGGPQPQHF. The sequence in DNA is TGTGCCAGCAGCCAACAGGGAGGGCCTCAGCCCCAGCATTTT. The receptor chain draws on TRBV7-9 and TRBJ1-5, and TRBD1 may be the D gene, going by 6 matching bases. V is shortened by 5 bases, J by 6 bases, and the region joining them spans 14 bases. There are 14 amino acids in the CDR3, from cysteine to phenylalanine inclusive. CDR3 DNA only is kept here, 42 bases in frame from base 1. Sequences SEHNR (CDR1) and FQNEAQ (CDR2) are obtained from the germline V gene (reference sequence). Extended through the reference TRBV7-9 and TRBJ1-5 proteins, this CDR3 yields the full variable domain: DTGVSQNPRHKITKRGQNVTFRCDPISEHNRLYWYRQTLGQGPEFLTYFQNEAQLEKSRLLSDRFSAERPKGSFSTLEIQRTEQGDSAMYLCASSQQGGPQPQHFGDGTRLSIL.